The rows below give T cell receptor beta chains drawn from one sample of a study of Graves' ophthalmopathy and Graves' hyperthyroidism. TCRdb called the multiplex PCR reads again in MiXCR, with one record for every CDR3 protein. In the table there are hundreds of thousands of distinct CDR3 sequences, approximately 39% of which are singletons. Specimen: peripheral blood. The receptors shown here come from an adult man with Graves' ophthalmopathy. CDR3s leave out the opening cysteine and the closing phenylalanine or tryptophan.

CDR3,V,J
ASSLTTSGSPGGETQY,TRBV5-1,TRBJ2-5
ASRNQGTNQPQH,TRBV6-5,TRBJ1-5
ASSSITGVGETQY,TRBV27,TRBJ2-5
ASSQAGGKSNQPQH,TRBV2,TRBJ1-5
SVVGEYEQY,TRBV29-1,TRBJ2-7
ASRTIQGLSNQPQH,TRBV19,TRBJ1-5
ASMGTGYQETQY,TRBV10-3,TRBJ2-5
SARDSTSGTDTQY,TRBV20-1,TRBJ2-3
ASRPDRAKRNTGELF,TRBV12-3/TRBV12-4,TRBJ2-2
SARATGGLGEQY,TRBV20-1,TRBJ2-7
ASSLTGQGARRDGYT,TRBV5-1,TRBJ1-2